This T cell receptor beta chain was recorded in a study of identical twins. TCRdb processed the 5' RACE reads anew with MiXCR; each CDR3 protein has one entry. Of hundreds of thousands of distinct CDR3 sequences in the sample, over 8.5% were seen once. About this clonotype: Its antigen is not known.

Overall study results and limits: In drawing conclusions, the study used cross-sectional statistical analysis and did not follow the same donors.

The sample also formed part of further work on yellow fever vaccine responses in identical twins.

This TCR came from a woman between 18 and 29 years old in good health. The sequencing sample was made of PBMCs.

The CDR3 loop is CSASAGGKGNEQYF. As DNA, the CDR3 is TGCAGTGCTAGTGCGGGGGGGAAAGGTAACGAGCAGTACTTC. The chain joins TRBV20-1 to TRBJ2-7; 9 bases are shared with TRBD2. Germline V gene lookup returns CDR1 DFQATT and CDR2 SNEGSKA (reference sequence). CDR3 length: 14 amino acids. The V gene end was trimmed by 3 bases and the J gene end by 5 bases; junction bases not matched to a gene: 8.